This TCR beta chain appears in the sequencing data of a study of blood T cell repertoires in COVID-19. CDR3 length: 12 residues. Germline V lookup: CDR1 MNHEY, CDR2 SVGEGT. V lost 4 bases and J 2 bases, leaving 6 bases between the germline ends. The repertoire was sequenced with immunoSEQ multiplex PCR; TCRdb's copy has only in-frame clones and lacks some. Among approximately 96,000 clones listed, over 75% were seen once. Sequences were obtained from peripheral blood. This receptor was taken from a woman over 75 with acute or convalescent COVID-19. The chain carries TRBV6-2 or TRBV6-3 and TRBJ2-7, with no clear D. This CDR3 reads CASSLSAYEQYF. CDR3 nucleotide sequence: TGTGCCAGCAGTTTGTCCGCCTACGAGCAGTACTTC.